This section outlines one T cell receptor beta chain sequence together with its context. Its cognate antigen is unknown. V lost 3 bases, J lost 2 bases, and 2 bases stayed unmatched. This CDR3 region has 16 residues. Germline CDR1 and CDR2: LGHNA and YNFKEQ. The data belong to a study of response to subunit inactivated influenza vaccine. TCRdb analysed the RT-PCR reads with MiXCR anew, one entry per CDR3 protein. This repertoire shows just over 300,000 distinct CDR3 sequences, about 20% found once; its top ten account for 10%. Study results and limitations: Authors suggested few new T cells are recruited by each seasonal influenza vaccination.

The source material was PBMCs from blood, sampled about 20 months after vaccination. The chain is built from TRBV4-2 and TRBJ2-2, with 11 bases lining up with TRBD2. This sequence was found in a man in his fifties or sixties who received an inactivated influenza vaccine. The CDR3 DNA sequence: TGTGCCAGCAGCCATAGCGGGGGGGTTAACACCGGGGAGCTGTTTTTT. Its protein product is CASSHSGGVNTGELFF.